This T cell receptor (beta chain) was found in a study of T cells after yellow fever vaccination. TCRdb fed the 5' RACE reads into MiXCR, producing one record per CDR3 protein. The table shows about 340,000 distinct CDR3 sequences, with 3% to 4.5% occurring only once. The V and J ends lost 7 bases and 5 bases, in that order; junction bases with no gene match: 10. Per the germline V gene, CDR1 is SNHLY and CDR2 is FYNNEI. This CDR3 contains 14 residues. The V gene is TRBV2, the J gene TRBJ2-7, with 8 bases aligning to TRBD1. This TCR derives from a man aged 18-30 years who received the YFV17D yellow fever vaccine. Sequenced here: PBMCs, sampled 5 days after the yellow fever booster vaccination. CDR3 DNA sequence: TGTGCCAGCACTCAACAGGGGGAGGATGACGAGCAGTACTTC. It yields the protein CASTQQGEDDEQYF.